These 14 T cell receptor beta chains originate from one sample sequenced in a study of T cell responses to AZD1222 COVID-19 vaccine. Produced via immunoSEQ multiplex PCR; TCRdb's table is partial and in-frame only. The sample holds around 110,000 clones; roughly 92% are singletons and the top ten take around 1.7%. Here the sequenced sample was peripheral blood, taken on day 0 of AZD1222 vaccination. The origin of the receptors is an adult in good health.

Only one count was recorded for this clone. The genes are TRBV7-2 and TRBJ1-5; possible D gene TRBD1, 6 bases. Germline CDR1 reads SGHTA; CDR2 reads FQGNSA. V was shortened by 5 bases and J by 6 bases, with 14 bases between the two germline ends. This CDR3 comprises 14 residues. Written as DNA, the CDR3 is TGTGCCAGCAGCCCCTCGACAGGAGGTCAGCCCCAGCATTTT. This codes for CASSPSTGGQPQHF.

The rearrangement links TRBV30 to TRBJ1-6, with 8 positions matching TRBD1. There are 16 residues in the CDR3. CDR1 is GTSNPN, CDR2 SVGIG, per germline (reference sequence). J gave up 6 bases and V 0 bases, and 7 bases lay outside the gene matches. CDR3 in DNA: TGTGCCTGGAGTGTACAGGGGGGCGAGCGTAATTCACCCCTCCACTTT. Protein sequence: CAWSVQGGERNSPLHF. Supplemented by reference TRBV30 and TRBJ1-6, the full variable domain reads SQTIHQWPATLVQPVGSPLSLECTVEGTSNPNLYWYRQAAGRGLQLLFYSVGIGQISSEVPQNLSASRPQDRQFILSSKKLLLSDSGFYLCAWSVQGGERNSPLHFGNGTRLTVT.

The chain carries TRBV6-5 and TRBJ1-5; D gene ambiguous. Trimming pared 6 bases from V and 6 bases from J, leaving 12 bases between. This CDR3 has 13 residues. In germline, CDR1 is MNHEY, CDR2 SVGAGI. CDR3 protein: CASSATRIQPQHF. The CDR3 DNA is TGTGCCAGCAGCGCAACACGGATTCAGCCCCAGCATTTT.

The chain links TRBV2 to TRBJ2-1, with D possibly being TRBD1 or TRBD2 (5 bases each). The germline V and J ends were trimmed by 10 bases and 3 bases, with 13 bases remaining between them. The CDR3 has 13 residues. CDR1 SNHLY and CDR2 FYNNEI come from the germline V gene. The DNA for the CDR3 is TGTGCCACCGGGACGGACTTCTACAATGAGCAGTTCTTC. Residues: CATGTDFYNEQFF.

To note about this clone: The junction departs from germline at one end; a sequencing error may be responsible. This chain uses TRBV6-5 with TRBJ2-1, with unresolved D. CDR1 MNHEY and CDR2 SVGAGI come from the germline V gene. The CDR3 has 15 amino acids. The CDR3 DNA reads as TGTGCCAGCCGTTATGCAGGCATCTTCTACAATGAGCAGTTCTTC. Amino acids: CASRYAGIFYNEQFF.

The V gene is TRBV5-1, the J gene TRBJ2-3, with TRBD2 matching 7 bases. The ends lost 6 bases at V and 2 bases at J; junction bases unmatched: 18. The CDR3 has 18 amino acids. Germline CDR1 and CDR2: SGHRS and YFSETQ. The CDR3 DNA reads as TGCGCCAGCAACGACCGCCTGGGGCGGGGGTTATCCACAGATACGCAGTATTTT. This encodes CASNDRLGRGLSTDTQYF.

This sequence joins TRBV4-1 and TRBJ1-3; TRBD1 might be the D (5 bases). The CDR3 length is 15 residues. Germline V gene sequence: CDR1 MGHRA, CDR2 YSYEKL. Trimming left V 1 base short and J 0 bases short, with 7 bases between. CDR3 nucleotide sequence: TGCGCCAGCAGCCAAGGAGGGACCTCTGGAAACACCATATATTTT. Translating gives CASSQGGTSGNTIYF.

CDR3 protein: CASSQDWAGTEAFF. The CDR3 region has the DNA TGCGCCAGCAGCCAAGATTGGGCAGGAACAGAAGCTTTCTTT. V usage is TRBV4-3 and J usage is TRBJ1-1; no firm D call. The V gene's germline CDR1 is LGHNA and CDR2 YSLEER. Between the trimmed V and J ends, which lost 0 bases and 8 bases, there was a span of 13 bases. This CDR3 contains 14 residues.

Here the CDR3 reads CASSLWSSASTDTQYF. The CDR3 DNA reads TGTGCCAGCAGTTTATGGTCTAGCGCTAGCACAGATACGCAGTATTTT. The rearrangement links TRBV28 to TRBJ2-3, with D tentatively TRBD2 (6 bases). The CDR3 extends over 16 amino acids. Between the trimmed V and J ends, which lost 0 bases and 0 bases, there was a span of 10 bases. Germline V lookup: CDR1 MDHEN, CDR2 SYDVKM. The complete variable domain, with remaining parts taken from reference TRBV28 and TRBJ2-3, reads DVKVTQSSRYLVKRTGEKVFLECVQDMDHENMFWYRQDPGLGLRLIYFSYDVKMKEKGDIPEGYSVSREKKERFSLILESASTNQTSMYLCASSLWSSASTDTQYFGPGTRLTVL.

The sample holds one count of this clone. The chain combines TRBV10-3 with TRBJ1-2, with 9 positions matching TRBD1. CDR1 ENHRY and CDR2 SYGVKD come from the germline V gene. This CDR3 is 13 amino acids long. The V segment lost 0 bases and the J segment 11 bases; nucleotides outside the gene matches: 4. CDR3 bases: TGTGCCATCAGTGAGTCACGGGACAGGGAGTACACCTTC. This gives the protein CAISESRDREYTF.

The genes are TRBV29-1 and TRBJ1-2, with D possibly TRBD1 on 5 matching bases. This CDR3 contains 13 residues. The V gene's germline CDR1 is SQVTM and CDR2 ANQGSEA. Trimming took off 7 bases at V and 1 base at J, with 13 bases between the two ends. CDR3 amino acids: CSATDKDNYGYTF. The CDR3 bases are TGCAGCGCCACGGACAAGGATAACTATGGCTACACCTTC.

CDR3 protein: CASSLDREVYNEQFF. CDR3 bases: TGCGCCAGCAGCTTGGACAGGGAAGTTTACAATGAGCAGTTCTTC. J is TRBJ2-1 and V is TRBV5-1; possible D gene TRBD1, 6 bases. V lost 0 bases and J 4 bases, leaving 11 bases between the germline ends. This CDR3 spans 15 amino acids. CDR1 and CDR2 from the germline V gene are SGHRS and YFSETQ.

The gene calls are TRBV21-1 and TRBJ2-2; the table's TRBD1 call for D was not verified on the DNA. TRBV21-1 is classified as a pseudogene. This CDR3 has 15 residues. As DNA, the CDR3 is TGTGCCAGCAGCCCCAGGGGACAGGGCCCCGGGGAGCTGTTTTTT. This sequence encodes CASSPRGQGPGELFF.

The V call is TRBV19, the J call TRBJ1-4, with D maybe TRBD1 (5 bases). The CDR3 spans 14 residues. Per the germline V gene, CDR1 is LNHDA and CDR2 is SQIVND (reference sequence). V was clipped by 10 bases and J by 3 bases, with 15 bases between them. CDR3 coding DNA: TGTGCCACCAGGATAGGGGCCTCTAATGAAAAACTGTTTTTT. This encodes CATRIGASNEKLFF.